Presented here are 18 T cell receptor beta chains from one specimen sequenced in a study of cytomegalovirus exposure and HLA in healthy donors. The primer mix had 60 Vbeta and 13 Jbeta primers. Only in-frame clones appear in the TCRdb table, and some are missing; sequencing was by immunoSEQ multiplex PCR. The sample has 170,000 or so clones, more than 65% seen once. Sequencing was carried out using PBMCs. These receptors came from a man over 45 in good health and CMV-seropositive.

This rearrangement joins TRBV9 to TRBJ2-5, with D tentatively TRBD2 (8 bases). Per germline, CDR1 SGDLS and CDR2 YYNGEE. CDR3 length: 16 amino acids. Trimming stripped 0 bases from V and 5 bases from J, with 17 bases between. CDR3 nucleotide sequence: TGTGCCAGCAGCGTAGCTGAAGGGGGCGGGGGGGAGACCCAGTACTTC. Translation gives CASSVAEGGGGETQYF.

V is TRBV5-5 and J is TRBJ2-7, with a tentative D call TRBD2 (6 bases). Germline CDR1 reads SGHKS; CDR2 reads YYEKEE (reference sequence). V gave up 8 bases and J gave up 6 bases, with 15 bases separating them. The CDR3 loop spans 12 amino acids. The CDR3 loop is CASSERGGEQYV. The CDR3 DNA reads TGTGCCAGTAGCGAGAGGGGAGGCGAGCAGTACGTC.

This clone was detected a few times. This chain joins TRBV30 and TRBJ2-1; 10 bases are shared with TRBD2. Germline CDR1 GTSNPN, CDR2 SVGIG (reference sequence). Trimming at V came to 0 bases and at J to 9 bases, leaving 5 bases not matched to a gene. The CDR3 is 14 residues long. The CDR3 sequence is CAWSVGLAGVEQFF. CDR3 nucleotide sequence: TGTGCCTGGAGTGTAGGCCTAGCGGGAGTTGAGCAGTTCTTC.

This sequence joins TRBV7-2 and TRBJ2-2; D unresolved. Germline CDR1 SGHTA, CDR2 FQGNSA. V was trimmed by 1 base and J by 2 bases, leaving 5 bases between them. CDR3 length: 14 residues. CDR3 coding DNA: TGTGCCAGCAGCTTAGGCACTAACACCGGGGAGCTGTTTTTT. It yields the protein CASSLGTNTGELFF.

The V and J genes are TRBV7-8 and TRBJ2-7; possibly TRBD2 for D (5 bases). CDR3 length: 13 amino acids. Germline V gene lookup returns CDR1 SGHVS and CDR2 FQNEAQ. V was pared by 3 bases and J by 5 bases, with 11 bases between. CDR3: CASSLSSYHEQYV. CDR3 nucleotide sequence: TGTGCCAGCAGCTTGTCTAGCTACCACGAGCAGTACGTC.

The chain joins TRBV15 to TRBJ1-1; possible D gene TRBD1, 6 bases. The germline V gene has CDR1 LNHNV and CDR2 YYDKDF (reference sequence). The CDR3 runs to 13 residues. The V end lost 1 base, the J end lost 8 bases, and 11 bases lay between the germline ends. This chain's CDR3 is CATSRARTEEAFF. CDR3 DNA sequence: TGTGCCACCAGCAGAGCAAGGACAGAGGAAGCTTTCTTT.

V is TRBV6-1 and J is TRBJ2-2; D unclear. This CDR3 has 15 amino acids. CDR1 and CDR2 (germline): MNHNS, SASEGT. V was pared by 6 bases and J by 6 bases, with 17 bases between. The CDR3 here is CASRPAGLISGELFF. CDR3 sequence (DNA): TGTGCCAGCAGACCGGCAGGCCTTATATCCGGGGAGCTGTTTTTT.

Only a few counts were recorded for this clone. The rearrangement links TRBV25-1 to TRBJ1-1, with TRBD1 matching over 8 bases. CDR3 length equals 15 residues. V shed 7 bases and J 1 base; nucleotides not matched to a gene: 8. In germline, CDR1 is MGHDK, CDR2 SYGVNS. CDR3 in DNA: TGTGCCAGCACAAGGACAGGGCCAACGAACACTGAAGCTTTCTTT. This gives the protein CASTRTGPTNTEAFF.

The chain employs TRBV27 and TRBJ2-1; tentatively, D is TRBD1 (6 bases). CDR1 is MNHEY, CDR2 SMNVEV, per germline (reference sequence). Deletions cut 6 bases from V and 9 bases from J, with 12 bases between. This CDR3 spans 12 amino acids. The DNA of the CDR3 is TGTGCCAGCAGACAGGGTAGGAGTGAGCAGTTCTTC. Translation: CASRQGRSEQFF.

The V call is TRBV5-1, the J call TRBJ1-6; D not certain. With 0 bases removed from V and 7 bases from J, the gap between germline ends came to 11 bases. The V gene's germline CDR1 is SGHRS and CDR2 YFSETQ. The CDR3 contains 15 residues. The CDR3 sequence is CASSLGRGRNSPLHF. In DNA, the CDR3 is TGCGCCAGCAGCTTGGGGCGGGGTCGAAATTCACCCCTCCACTTT.

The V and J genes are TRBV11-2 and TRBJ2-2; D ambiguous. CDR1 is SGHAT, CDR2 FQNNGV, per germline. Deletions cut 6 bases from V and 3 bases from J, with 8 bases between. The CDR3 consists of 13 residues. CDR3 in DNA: TGTGCCAGCAGGATCCGAGACACCGGGGAGCTGTTTTTT. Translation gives CASRIRDTGELFF.

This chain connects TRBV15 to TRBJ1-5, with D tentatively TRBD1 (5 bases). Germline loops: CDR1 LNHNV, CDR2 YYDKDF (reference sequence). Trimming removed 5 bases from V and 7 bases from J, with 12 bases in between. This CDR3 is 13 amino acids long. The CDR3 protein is CATSATGPQPQHF. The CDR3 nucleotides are TGTGCCACCAGCGCTACAGGTCCACAGCCCCAGCATTTT.

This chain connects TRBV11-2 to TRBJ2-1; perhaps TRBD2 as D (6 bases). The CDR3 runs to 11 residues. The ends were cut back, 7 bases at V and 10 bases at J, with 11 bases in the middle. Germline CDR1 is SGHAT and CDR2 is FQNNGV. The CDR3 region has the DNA TGTGCCAGCACCGGGGGAAAGGAGCAGTTCTTC. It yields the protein CASTGGKEQFF.

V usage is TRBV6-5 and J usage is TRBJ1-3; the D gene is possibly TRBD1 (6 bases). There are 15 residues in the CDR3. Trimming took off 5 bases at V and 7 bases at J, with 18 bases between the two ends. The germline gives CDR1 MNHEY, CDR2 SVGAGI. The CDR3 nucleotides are TGTGCCAGCAGTACCGGGGGGGGGCAAAGGAACACCATATATTTT. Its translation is CASSTGGGQRNTIYF.

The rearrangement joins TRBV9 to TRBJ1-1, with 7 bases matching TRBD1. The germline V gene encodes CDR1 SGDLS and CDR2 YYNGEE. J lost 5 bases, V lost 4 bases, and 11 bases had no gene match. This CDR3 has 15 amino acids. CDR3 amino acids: CASSLNRGGGTEAFF. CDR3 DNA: TGTGCCAGCAGCCTTAACAGGGGTGGAGGAACTGAAGCTTTCTTT.

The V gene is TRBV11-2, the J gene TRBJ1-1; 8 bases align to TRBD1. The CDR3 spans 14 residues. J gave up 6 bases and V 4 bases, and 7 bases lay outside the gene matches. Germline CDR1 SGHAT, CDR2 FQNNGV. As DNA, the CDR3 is TGTGCCAGCAGCTCCGGACAGGGACGCCCTGAAGCTTTCTTT. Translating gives CASSSGQGRPEAFF.

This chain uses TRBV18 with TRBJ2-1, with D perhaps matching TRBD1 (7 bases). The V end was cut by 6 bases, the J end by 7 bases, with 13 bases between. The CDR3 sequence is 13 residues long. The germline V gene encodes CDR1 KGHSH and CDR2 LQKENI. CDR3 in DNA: TGTGCCAGCTCGCGGGACAGAGGGAATGAGCAGTTCTTC. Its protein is CASSRDRGNEQFF.

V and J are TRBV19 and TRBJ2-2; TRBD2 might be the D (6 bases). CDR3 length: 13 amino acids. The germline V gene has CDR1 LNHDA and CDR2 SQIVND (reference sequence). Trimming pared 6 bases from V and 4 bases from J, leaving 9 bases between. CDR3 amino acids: CASRREPTGELFF. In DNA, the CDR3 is TGTGCCAGTAGACGGGAGCCCACCGGGGAGCTGTTTTTT.